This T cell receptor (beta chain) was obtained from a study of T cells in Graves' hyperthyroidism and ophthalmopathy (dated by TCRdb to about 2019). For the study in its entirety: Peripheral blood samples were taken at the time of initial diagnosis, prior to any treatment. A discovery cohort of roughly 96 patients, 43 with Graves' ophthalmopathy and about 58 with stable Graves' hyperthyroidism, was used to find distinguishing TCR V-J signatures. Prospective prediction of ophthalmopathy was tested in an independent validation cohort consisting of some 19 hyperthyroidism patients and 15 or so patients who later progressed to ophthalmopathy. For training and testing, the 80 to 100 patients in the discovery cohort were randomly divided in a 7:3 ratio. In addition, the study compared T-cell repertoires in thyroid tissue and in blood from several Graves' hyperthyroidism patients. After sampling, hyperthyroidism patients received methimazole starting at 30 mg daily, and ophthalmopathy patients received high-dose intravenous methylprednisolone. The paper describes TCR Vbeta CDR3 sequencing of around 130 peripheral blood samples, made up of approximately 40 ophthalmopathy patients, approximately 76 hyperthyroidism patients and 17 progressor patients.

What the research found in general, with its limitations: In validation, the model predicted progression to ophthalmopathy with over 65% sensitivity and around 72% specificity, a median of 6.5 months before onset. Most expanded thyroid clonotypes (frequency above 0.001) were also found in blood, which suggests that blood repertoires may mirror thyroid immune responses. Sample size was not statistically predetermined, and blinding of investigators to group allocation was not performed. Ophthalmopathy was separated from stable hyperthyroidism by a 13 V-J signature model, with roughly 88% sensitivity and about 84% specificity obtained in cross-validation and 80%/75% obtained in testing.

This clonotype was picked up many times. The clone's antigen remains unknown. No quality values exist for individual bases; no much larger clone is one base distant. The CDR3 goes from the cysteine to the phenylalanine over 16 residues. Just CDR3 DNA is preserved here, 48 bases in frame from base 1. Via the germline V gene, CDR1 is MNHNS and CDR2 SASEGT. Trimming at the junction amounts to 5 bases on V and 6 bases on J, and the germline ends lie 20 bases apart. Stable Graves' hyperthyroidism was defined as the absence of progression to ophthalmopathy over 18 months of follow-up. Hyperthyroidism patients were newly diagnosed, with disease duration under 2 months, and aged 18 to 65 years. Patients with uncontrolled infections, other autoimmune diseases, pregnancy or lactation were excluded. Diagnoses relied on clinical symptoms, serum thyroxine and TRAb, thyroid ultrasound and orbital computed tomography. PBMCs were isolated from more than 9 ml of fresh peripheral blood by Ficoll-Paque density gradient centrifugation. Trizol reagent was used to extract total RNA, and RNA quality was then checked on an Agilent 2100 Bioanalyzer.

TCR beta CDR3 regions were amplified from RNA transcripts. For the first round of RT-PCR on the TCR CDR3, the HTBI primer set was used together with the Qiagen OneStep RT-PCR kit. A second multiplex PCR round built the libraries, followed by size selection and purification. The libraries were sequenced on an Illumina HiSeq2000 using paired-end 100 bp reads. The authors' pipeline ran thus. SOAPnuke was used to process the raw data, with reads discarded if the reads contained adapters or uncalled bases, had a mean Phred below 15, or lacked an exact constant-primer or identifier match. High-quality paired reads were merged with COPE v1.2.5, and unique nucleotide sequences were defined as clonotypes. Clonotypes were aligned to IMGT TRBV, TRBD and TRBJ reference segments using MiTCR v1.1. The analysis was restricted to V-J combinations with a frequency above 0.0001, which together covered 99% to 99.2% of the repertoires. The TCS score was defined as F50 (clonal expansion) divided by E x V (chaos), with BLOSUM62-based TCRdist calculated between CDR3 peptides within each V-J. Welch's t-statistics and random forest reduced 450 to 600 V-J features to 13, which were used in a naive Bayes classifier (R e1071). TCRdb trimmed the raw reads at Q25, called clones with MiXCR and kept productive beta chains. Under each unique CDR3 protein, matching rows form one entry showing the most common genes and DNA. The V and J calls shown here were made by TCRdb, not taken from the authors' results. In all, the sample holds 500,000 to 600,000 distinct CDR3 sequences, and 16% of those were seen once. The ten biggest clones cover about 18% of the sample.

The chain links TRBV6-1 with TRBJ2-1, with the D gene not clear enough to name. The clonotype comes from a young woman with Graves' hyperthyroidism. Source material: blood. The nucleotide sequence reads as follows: TGTGCCAGCAGTTACCCCGGACCCGCGAGTTCCAATGAGCAGTTCTTC. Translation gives CASSYPGPASSNEQFF.